This TCR beta chain stems from a study of CD8 T cells in Susac syndrome. The CDR3 consists of 13 residues. V was shortened by 4 bases and J by 5 bases, with 12 bases between the two germline ends. Germline CDR1 SGHNT, CDR2 YYREEE (reference sequence). The RNA, 0.5 to 1 ug, was put through reverse transcription using random hexamers. TCRdb redid the calling of the immunoSEQ multiplex PCR reads with MiXCR, one entry per CDR3 protein. Of 71,000 or so distinct CDR3 sequences in the sample, roughly 93% were seen once. The sample taken for sequencing was CD4+ T cells from PBMCs. The V call is TRBV5-4, the J call TRBJ1-2; D is unclear. The origin of this receptor is a human donor with Susac syndrome. CDR3 protein: CASSREGSYGYTF. In DNA form, the CDR3 reads TGTGCCAGCAGCCGGGAAGGGTCTTATGGCTACACCTTC.